The clone carrying this TCR beta chain was picked up one time. The antigen remains undetermined. Other DNA sequences in the same sample also yield this CDR3. Subsets obtained from CD4+ cells comprised CD45RA+ naive and CD45RA-negative memory cells. The sample is drawn from a study of shared clonotypes between healthy human individuals. Regarding the study as a whole: A generally larger estimated richness was seen in naive subsets than in memory subsets.

Using immunoSEQ multiplex PCR, the repertoire was profiled, and TCRdb retains in-frame clones only, with some absent. This table holds over a million clones, roughly 96% found once. Germline V gives CDR1 SGHRS, CDR2 YFSETQ. V lost 2 bases and J 3 bases, leaving 7 bases between the germline ends. The CDR3 runs to 13 residues. The gene calls are TRBV5-1 and TRBJ2-3; tentatively, D is TRBD2 (5 bases). Source material: naive CD4+ T cells sorted from blood. The subset denotes: CD45RA+ positively selected. The sequence came from a man in his thirties or forties in good health. This CDR3 is CASSLLGTDTQYF. In nucleotides, the CDR3 is TGCGCCAGCAGCTTACTAGGGACAGATACGCAGTATTTT.